This TCR beta chain came from a study of T cells in Graves' hyperthyroidism and ophthalmopathy. For this clonotype: A much larger clone lies a single base off, so this may be a read error.

On the basis of clinical symptoms, serum thyroxine and TRAb, thyroid ultrasound and orbital computed tomography, diagnoses were made. TCR beta CDR3 regions were amplified from RNA transcripts. When the TCR CDR3 underwent first-round RT-PCR, the HTBI primer set was used. A single record per CDR3 protein comes from TCRdb applying MiXCR to the multiplex PCR reads. Of some 650,000 distinct CDR3 sequences listed, approximately 15% were seen once; the top ten hold around 3.3%. Germline V CDR1 and CDR2: DFQATT, SNEGSKA (reference sequence). Trimming shortened V by 2 bases and J by 3 bases, and 5 bases separated the two germline ends. The length of the CDR3 is 11 residues.

The sequenced sample consisted of blood. The chain carries TRBV20-1 and TRBJ2-7, with D unclear. The sequence was obtained from a woman aged 40 to 50 with Graves' ophthalmopathy. The DNA of the CDR3 is TGCAGTGCTAGACACGGCTACGAGCAGTACTTC. This encodes CSARHGYEQYF.